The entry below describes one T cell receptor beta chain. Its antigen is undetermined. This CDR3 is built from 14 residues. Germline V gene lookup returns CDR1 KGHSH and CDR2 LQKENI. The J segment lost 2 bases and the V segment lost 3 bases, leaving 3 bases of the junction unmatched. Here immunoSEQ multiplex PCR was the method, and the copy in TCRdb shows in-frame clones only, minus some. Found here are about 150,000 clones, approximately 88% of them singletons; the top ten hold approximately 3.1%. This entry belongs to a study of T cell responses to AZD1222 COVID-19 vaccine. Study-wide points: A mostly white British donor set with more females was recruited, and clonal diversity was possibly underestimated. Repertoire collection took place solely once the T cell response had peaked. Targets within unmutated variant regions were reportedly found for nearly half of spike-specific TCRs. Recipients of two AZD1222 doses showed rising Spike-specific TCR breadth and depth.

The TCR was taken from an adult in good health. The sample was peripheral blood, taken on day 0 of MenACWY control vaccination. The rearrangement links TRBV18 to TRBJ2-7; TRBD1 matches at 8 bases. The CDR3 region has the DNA TGTGCCAGCTCACCGGGGACAGGCCCCTACGAGCAGTACTTC. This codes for CASSPGTGPYEQYF.